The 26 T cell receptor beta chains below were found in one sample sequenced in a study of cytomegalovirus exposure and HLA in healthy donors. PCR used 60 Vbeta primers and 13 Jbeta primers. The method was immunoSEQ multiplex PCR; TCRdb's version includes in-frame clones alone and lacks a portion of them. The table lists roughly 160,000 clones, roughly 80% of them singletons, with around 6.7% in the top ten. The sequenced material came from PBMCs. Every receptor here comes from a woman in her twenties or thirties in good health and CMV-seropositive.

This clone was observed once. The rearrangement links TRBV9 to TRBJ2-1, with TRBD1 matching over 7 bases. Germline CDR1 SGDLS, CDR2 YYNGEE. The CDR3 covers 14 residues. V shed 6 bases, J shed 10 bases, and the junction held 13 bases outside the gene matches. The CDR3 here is CASTPGQSYGEQFF. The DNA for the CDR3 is TGTGCCAGCACCCCGGGACAGTCTTACGGAGAGCAGTTCTTC.

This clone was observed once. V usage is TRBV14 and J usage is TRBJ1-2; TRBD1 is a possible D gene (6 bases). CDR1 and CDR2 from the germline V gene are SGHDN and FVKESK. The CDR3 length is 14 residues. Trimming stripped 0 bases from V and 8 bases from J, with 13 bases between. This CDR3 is CASSQDQRGGGYTF. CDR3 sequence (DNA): TGTGCCAGCAGCCAAGATCAGAGGGGGGGAGGCTACACCTTC. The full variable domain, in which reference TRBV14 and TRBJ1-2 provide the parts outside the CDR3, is EAGVTQFPSHSVIEKGQTVTLRCDPISGHDNLYWYRRVMGKEIKFLLHFVKESKQDESGMPNNRFLAERTGGTYSTLKVQPAELEDSGVYFCASSQDQRGGGYTFGSGTRLTVV.

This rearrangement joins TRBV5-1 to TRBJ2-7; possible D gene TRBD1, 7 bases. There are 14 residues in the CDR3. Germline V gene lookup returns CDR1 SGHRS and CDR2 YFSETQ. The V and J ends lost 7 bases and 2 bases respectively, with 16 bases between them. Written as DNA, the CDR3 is TGCGCCAGCGGATTAGCGGACAGGACCTACGAGCAGTACTTC. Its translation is CASGLADRTYEQYF.

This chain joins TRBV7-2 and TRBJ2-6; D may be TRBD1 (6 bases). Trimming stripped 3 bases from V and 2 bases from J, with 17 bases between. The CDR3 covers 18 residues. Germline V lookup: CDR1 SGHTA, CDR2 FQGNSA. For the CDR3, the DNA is TGTGCCAGCAGCTTCGTTGGCAGGGGATCTCCTGGGGCCAACGTCCTGACTTTC. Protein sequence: CASSFVGRGSPGANVLTF.

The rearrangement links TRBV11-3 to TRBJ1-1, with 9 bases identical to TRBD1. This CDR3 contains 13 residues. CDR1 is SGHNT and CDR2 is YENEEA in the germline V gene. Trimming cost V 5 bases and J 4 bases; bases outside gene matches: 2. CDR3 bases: TGTGCCAGCAGCCCACAGGGGGCCACTGAAGCTTTCTTT. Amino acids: CASSPQGATEAFF.

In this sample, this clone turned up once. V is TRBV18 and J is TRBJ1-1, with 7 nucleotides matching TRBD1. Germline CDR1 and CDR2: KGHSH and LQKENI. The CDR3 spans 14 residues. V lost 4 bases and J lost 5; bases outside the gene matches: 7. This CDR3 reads CASSRRQGATEAFF. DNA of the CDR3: TGTGCCAGCTCACGCCGACAGGGCGCAACTGAAGCTTTCTTT.

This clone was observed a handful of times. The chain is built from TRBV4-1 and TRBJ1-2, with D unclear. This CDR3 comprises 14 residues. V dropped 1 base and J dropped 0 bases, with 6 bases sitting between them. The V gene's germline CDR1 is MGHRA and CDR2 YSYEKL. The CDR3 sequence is CASSQGRSNYGYTF. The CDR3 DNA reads TGCGCCAGCAGCCAAGGCAGATCTAACTATGGCTACACCTTC.

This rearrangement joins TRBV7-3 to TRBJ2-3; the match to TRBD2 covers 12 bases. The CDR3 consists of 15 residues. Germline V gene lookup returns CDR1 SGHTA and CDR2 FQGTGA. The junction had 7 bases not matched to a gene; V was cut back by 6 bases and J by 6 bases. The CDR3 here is CASSSLAGGPDTQYF. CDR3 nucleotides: TGTGCCAGCAGTTCACTAGCGGGGGGCCCGGATACGCAGTATTTT.

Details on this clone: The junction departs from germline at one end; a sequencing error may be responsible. The CDR3 nucleotides read TGTGCCAGCAGCTTAGGTCGCGTAGAAGAGGCCCAGTACTTC. Its translation: CASSLGRVEEAQYF. This chain uses TRBV7-8 with TRBJ2-5; no reliable D call. Germline lookup yields CDR1 SGHVS and CDR2 FQNEAQ. The CDR3 has 14 amino acids.

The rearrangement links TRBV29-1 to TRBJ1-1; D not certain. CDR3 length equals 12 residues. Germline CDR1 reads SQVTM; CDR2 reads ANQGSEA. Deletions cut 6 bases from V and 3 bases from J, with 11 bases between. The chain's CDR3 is CSVSTGYTEAFF. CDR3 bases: TGCAGCGTGTCCACGGGGTACACTGAAGCTTTCTTT.

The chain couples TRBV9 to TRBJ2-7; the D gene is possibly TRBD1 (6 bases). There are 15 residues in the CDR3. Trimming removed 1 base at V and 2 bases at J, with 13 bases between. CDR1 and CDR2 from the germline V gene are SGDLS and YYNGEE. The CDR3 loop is CASSVQDRFPYEQYF. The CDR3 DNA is TGTGCCAGCAGCGTACAAGACAGGTTTCCCTACGAGCAGTACTTC.

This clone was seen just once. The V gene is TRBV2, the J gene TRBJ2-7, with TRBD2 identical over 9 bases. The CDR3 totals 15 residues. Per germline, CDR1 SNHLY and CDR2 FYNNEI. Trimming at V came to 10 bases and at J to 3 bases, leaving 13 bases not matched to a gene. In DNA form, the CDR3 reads TGTGCCAACGGCCTCGGGACTAGCAGAATCTACGAGCAGTACTTC. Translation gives CANGLGTSRIYEQYF. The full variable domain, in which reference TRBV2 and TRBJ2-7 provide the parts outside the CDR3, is EPEVTQTPSHQVTQMGQEVILRCVPISNHLYFYWYRQILGQKVEFLVSFYNNEISEKSEIFDDQFSVERPDGSNFTLKIRSTKLEDSAMYFCANGLGTSRIYEQYFGPGTRLTVT.

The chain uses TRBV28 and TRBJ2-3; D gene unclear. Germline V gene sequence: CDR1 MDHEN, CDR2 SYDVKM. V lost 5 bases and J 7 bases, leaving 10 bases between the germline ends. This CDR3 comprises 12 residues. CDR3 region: CASSPPLYTQYF. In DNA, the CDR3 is TGTGCCAGCAGTCCGCCACTTTATACGCAGTATTTT.

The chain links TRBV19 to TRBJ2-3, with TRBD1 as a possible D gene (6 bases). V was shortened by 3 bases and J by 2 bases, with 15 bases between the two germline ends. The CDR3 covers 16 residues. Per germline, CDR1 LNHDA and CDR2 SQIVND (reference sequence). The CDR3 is CASSIRDQGTTDTQYF. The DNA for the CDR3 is TGTGCCAGTAGTATCAGGGACCAGGGGACCACAGATACGCAGTATTTT.

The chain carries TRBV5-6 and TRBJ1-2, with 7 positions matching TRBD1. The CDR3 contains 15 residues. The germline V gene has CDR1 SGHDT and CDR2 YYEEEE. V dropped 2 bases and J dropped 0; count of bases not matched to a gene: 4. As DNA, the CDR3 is TGTGCCAGCAGCTTCTACAGGGGAGCTAACTATGGCTACACCTTC. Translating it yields CASSFYRGANYGYTF.

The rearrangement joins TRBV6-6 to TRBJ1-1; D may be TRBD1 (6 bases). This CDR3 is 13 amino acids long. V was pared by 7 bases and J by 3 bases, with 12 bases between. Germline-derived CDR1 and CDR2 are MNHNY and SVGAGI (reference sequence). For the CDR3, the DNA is TGTGCCAGCACGGACAGTATTGACACTGAAGCTTTCTTT. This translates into CASTDSIDTEAFF.

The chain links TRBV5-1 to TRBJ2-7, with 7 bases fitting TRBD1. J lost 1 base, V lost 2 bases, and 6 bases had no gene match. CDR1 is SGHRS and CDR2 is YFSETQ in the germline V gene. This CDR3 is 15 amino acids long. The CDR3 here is CASSLGQVESYEQYF. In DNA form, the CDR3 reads TGCGCCAGCAGCTTAGGACAGGTTGAGTCCTACGAGCAGTACTTC.

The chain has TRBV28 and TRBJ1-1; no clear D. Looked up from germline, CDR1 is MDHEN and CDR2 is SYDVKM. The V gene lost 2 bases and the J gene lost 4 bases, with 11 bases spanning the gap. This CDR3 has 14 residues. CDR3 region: CASSLRRIITEAFF. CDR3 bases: TGTGCCAGCAGTTTAAGGAGAATTATCACTGAAGCTTTCTTT.

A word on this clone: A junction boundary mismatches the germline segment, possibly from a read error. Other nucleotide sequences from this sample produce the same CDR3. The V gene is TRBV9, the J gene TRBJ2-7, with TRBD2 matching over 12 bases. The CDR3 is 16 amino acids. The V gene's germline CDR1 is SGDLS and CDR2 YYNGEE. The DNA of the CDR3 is TGCGCCAGCAGCGTAGCCGGACTAGCGGGGCAGCGCGAGCAGTACTTC. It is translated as CASSVAGLAGQREQYF.

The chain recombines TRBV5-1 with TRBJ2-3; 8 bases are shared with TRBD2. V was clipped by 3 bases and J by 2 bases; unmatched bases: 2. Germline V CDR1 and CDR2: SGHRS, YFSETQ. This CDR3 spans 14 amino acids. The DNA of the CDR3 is TGCGCCAGCAGCTCGGGGGGGGACACAGATACGCAGTATTTT. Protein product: CASSSGGDTDTQYF. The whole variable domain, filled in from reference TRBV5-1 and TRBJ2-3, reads KAGVTQTPRYLIKTRGQQVTLSCSPISGHRSVSWYQQTPGQGLQFLFEYFSETQRNKGNFPGRFSGRQFSNSRSEMNVSTLELGDSALYLCASSSGGDTDTQYFGPGTRLTVL.

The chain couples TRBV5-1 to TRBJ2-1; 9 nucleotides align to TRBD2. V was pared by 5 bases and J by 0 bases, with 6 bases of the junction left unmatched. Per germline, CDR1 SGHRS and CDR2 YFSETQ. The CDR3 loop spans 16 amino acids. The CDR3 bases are TGCGCCAGCAGTACAAGCGGGGGGCTCTCCTACAATGAGCAGTTCTTC. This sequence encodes CASSTSGGLSYNEQFF.

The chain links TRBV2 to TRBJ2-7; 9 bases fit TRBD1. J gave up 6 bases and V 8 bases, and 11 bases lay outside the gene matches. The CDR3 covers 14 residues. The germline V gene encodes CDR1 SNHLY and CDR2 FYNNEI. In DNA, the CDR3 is TGTGCCAGCGCCGAGCGGACAGGGGAGGCCGAGCAGTACTTC. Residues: CASAERTGEAEQYF.

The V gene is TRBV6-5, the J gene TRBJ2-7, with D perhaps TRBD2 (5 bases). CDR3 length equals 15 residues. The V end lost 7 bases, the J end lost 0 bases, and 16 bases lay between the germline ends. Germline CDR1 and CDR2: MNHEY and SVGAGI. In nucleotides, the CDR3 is TGTGCCAGCACCTACGGAGTGGGGAGCTCCTACGAGCAGTACTTC. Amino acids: CASTYGVGSSYEQYF.

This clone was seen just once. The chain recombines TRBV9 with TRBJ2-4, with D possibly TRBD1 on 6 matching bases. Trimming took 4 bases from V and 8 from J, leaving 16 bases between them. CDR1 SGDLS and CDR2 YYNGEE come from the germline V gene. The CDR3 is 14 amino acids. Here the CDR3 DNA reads TGTGCCAGCAGCATCCGACAGGTAGAGGACATTCAGTACTTC. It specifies CASSIRQVEDIQYF.

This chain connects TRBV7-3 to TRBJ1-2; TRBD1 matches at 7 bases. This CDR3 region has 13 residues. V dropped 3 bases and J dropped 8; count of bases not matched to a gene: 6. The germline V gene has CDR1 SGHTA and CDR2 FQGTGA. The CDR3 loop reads CASSFDREDGYTF. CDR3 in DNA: TGTGCCAGCAGCTTCGACAGGGAGGACGGCTACACCTTC.

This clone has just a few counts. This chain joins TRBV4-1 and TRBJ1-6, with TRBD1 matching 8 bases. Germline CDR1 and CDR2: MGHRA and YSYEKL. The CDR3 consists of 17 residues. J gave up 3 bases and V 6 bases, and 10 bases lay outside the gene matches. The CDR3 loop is CASSEEQGVFYNSPLHF. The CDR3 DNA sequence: TGCGCCAGCAGTGAGGAACAGGGGGTCTTCTATAATTCACCCCTCCACTTT.